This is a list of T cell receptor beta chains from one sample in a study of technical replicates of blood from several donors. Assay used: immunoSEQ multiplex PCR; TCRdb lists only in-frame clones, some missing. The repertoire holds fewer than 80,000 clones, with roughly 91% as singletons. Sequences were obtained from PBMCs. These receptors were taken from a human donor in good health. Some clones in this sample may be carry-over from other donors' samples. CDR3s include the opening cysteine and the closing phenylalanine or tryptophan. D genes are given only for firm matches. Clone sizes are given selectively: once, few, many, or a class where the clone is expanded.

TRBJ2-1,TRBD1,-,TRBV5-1,CASSRTGGPYNEQFF,TGCGCCAGCAGCAGAACAGGGGGCCCATACAATGAGCAGTTCTTC
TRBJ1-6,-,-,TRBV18,CASSPTGNSPLHF,TGTGCCAGCTCCCCAACAGGGAATTCACCCCTCCACTTT
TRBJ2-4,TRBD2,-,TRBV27,CATGTSDKNIQYF,TGTGCCACCGGGACTAGCGATAAAAACATTCAGTACTTC
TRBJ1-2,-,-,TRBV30,CAWSADSDIYTF,TGTGCCTGGAGCGCGGACAGTGATATTTACACCTTC
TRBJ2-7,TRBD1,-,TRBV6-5,CASTFNTGAIEQYF,TGTGCCAGCACCTTTAATACAGGGGCCATTGAGCAGTACTTC
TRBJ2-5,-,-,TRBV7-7,CASSSSGFQETQYF,TGTGCCAGCAGCTCCTCAGGGTTTCAAGAGACCCAGTACTTC
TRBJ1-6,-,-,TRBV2,CASRFEPGPFNSPLHF,TGTGCCAGCCGATTCGAGCCAGGGCCCTTTAATTCACCCCTCCACTTT
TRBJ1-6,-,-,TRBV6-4,CASSDPGPYNSPLHF,TGTGCCAGCAGTGATCCTGGGCCCTATAATTCACCCCTCCACTTT
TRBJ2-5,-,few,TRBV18,CASLTPRVPETQYF,TGTGCCAGCTTAACACCACGGGTTCCGGAGACCCAGTACTTC
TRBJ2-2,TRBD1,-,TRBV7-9,CASSPRDRANTGELFF,TGTGCCAGCAGCCCCCGGGACAGAGCGAACACCGGGGAGCTGTTTTTT
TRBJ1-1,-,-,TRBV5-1,CASSTQGGTEAFF,TGCGCCAGCAGCACCCAGGGAGGCACTGAAGCTTTCTTT
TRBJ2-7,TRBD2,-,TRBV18,CASSLLADYYEQYF,TGTGCCAGCTCACTCCTAGCGGACTATTACGAGCAGTACTTC
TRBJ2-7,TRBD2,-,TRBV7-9,CASSLGGRAYEQYF,TGTGCCAGCAGCTTAGGCGGGAGGGCCTACGAGCAGTACTTC
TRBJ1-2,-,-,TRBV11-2,CASSLDRGEDGYTF,TGTGCCAGCAGCTTAGATCGGGGGGAGGATGGCTACACCTTC
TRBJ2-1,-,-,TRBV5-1,CASSFGQGYNEQFF,TGCGCCAGCAGCTTCGGGCAGGGCTACAATGAGCAGTTCTTC
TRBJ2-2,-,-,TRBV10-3,CAISVAGLGGELFF,TGTGCCATCAGTGTTGCAGGGCTGGGCGGGGAGCTGTTTTTT
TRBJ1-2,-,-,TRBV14,CASSQDLAGLYGYTF,TGTGCCAGCAGCCAAGATCTGGCAGGGCTCTATGGCTACACCTTC
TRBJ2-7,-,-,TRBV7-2,CASSFGRGSSEQYF,TGTGCCAGCAGCTTTGGACGTGGGAGTAGCGAGCAGTACTTC
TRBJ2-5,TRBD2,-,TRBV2,CASSEASGAPETQYF,TGTGCCAGCAGTGAGGCTAGCGGGGCACCAGAGACCCAGTACTTC
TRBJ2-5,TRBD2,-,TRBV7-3,CASSLTGTSGLGETQYF,TGTGCCAGCAGCTTAACGGGGACTAGCGGGCTCGGGGAGACCCAGTACTTC
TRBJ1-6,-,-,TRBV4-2,CASSPSGGSPLNNSPLHF,TGTGCCAGCAGCCCCTCGGGGGGGAGCCCTCTCAATAATTCACCCCTCCACTTT
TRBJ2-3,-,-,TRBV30,CAWSSVGSVDTQYF,TGTGCCTGGAGTTCCGTCGGGAGCGTCGATACGCAGTATTTT
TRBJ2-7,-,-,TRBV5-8,CASSLWGAYEQYF,TGTGCCAGCAGCTTGTGGGGGGCCTACGAGCAGTACTTC
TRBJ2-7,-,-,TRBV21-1,CASRMTSGGFYEQYF,TGTGCCAGCAGGATGACTAGCGGGGGATTCTACGAGCAGTACTTC
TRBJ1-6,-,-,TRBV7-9,CASSSNNSPLHF,TGTGCCAGCAGCTCAAATAATTCACCCCTCCACTTT
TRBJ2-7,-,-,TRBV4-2,CASSLGGRQYF,TGTGCCAGCAGCCTAGGGGGAAGGCAGTACTTC
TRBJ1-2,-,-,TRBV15,CATSTWTGFSYGYTF,TGTGCCACCAGCACCTGGACGGGGTTTTCCTATGGCTACACCTTC
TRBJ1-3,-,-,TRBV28,CASSFSRVYSGNTIYF,TGTGCCAGCAGTTTCAGCAGGGTATACTCTGGAAACACCATATATTTT
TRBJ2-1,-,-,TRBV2,CASDRDTNEQFF,TGTGCCAGCGACAGAGACACCAATGAGCAGTTCTTC
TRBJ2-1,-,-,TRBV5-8,CASSLGTSSYNEQFF,TGTGCCAGCAGCTTGGGAACCAGCTCCTACAATGAGCAGTTCTTC
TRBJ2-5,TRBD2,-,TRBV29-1,CSVEGIAGGQETQYF,TGCAGCGTTGAGGGAATAGCGGGGGGCCAAGAGACCCAGTACTTC
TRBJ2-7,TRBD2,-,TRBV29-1,CSVGGLAGALYEQYF,TGCAGCGTTGGGGGACTAGCGGGGGCCCTCTACGAGCAGTACTTC
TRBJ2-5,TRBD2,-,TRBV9,CASSRGGARDETQYF,TGTGCCAGCAGCCGCGGGGGGGCCAGAGATGAGACCCAGTACTTC
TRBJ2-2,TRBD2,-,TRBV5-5,CASSPDRGLAPGELFF,TGTGCCAGCAGCCCGGACCGAGGACTAGCTCCCGGGGAGCTGTTTTTT
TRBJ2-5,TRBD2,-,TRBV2,CASSEKRGLATETQYF,TGTGCCAGCAGTGAAAAGCGGGGACTAGCGACCGAGACCCAGTACTTC
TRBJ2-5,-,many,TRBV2,CASSLRQAETQYF,TGTGCCAGCAGCCTCAGACAGGCTGAGACCCAGTACTTC
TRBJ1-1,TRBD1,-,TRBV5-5,CASRKGGQGKTEAFF,TGTGCCAGCAGAAAGGGGGGACAGGGGAAGACTGAAGCTTTCTTT
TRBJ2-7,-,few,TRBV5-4,CASSLSTGFYEQYF,TGTGCCAGCAGCTTGAGCACAGGATTCTACGAGCAGTACTTC
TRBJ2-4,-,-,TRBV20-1,CSANPGNIQYF,TGCAGTGCCAACCCCGGAAACATTCAGTACTTC
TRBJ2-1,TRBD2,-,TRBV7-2,CASSLRLAGPQEEQFF,TGTGCCAGCAGCTTGAGACTAGCGGGGCCGCAAGAGGAGCAGTTCTTC
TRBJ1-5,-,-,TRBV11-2,CASSLDICRTVKSQHF,TGTGCCAGCAGCTTAGATATTTGCCGGACTGTAAAATCGCAGCATTTT
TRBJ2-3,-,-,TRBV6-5,CASSYEGGRTDTQYF,TGTGCCAGCAGTTACGAGGGGGGGCGGACAGATACGCAGTATTTT
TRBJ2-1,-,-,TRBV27,CASSSRLPGAVQFF,TGTGCCAGCAGTTCCCGGCTCCCGGGAGCAGTGCAGTTCTTC
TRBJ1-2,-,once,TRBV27,CASSNTRLGSGGGYTF,TGTGCCAGCAGTAATACTCGCTTAGGCTCCGGGGGAGGCTACACCTTC
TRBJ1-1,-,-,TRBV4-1,CASSQTGTTEAFF,TGCGCCAGCAGCCAAACAGGGACAACTGAAGCTTTCTTT
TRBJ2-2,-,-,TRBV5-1,CASSPGSTWMGELFF,TGCGCCAGCAGCCCGGGTAGTACGTGGATGGGGGAGCTGTTTTTT
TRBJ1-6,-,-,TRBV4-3,CASSQDRFQGSSYNSPLHF,TGCGCCAGCAGCCAAGATCGGTTCCAGGGGAGCTCCTATAATTCACCCCTCCACTTT
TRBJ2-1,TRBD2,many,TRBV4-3,CASSQDGSGRADEQFF,TGCGCCAGCAGCCAAGATGGCAGCGGGAGGGCGGATGAGCAGTTCTTC
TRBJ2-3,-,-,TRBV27,CASSIQVRADTQYF,TGTGCCAGCAGTATACAGGTTAGGGCAGATACGCAGTATTTT